This TCR beta chain was retrieved from a study of beta chain features in type 1 diabetes. V was shortened by 6 bases and J by 4 bases, with 16 bases between the two germline ends. Germline CDR1 reads KGHSH; CDR2 reads LQKENI. This CDR3 region has 15 residues. A few counts support this clone. Isolated RNA was reverse transcribed in full, so expressed TCRB transcripts were sequenced. Clones were read by immunoSEQ multiplex PCR, and TCRdb kept only the in-frame ones, dropping some. This sample has around 190,000 clones, with approximately 13% found just once. Sequenced material: central memory CD4+ T cells from blood. The TCR comes from a woman between 18 and 30 years old in good health. The chain recombines TRBV18 with TRBJ1-5; possibly TRBD1 for D (6 bases). The DNA of the CDR3 is TGTGCCAGCTCCCGTGATGACAGGCTGAATCAGCCCCAGCATTTT. This gives the protein CASSRDDRLNQPQHF.